The clone carrying this TCR beta chain turned up a few times. This sample was taken from a study of patients and donors after allogeneic stem cell transplantation. A single record per CDR3 protein comes from TCRdb applying MiXCR to the RT-PCR reads. Of hundreds of thousands of distinct CDR3 sequences listed, 13% to 15% were seen once; the top ten hold around 10%. The V and J ends lost 0 bases and 6 bases, in that order; junction bases with no gene match: 4. Germline-derived CDR1 and CDR2 are SGHRS and YFSETQ. The CDR3 is 15 residues long. The chain joins TRBV5-1 to TRBJ2-7; 12 bases fit TRBD1. This receptor was identified in a human donor who was either an allogeneic HSCT recipient or a stem cell or donor lymphocyte infusion donor (not recorded which). It is not recorded whose cells these are; they may come from a transplant donor. The sample consisted of blood, either unsorted or a sorted T cell fraction (not recorded which). The CDR3 reads CASSLEGQGAREQYF. The CDR3 DNA reads as TGCGCCAGCAGCTTGGAGGGACAGGGGGCCCGCGAGCAGTACTTC.